This TCR beta chain was sequenced for a study of cytomegalovirus exposure and HLA in healthy donors (dated by TCRdb to about 2017). With regard to the full study: In an earlier analysis of around 540 of the donors, approximately 260 Gb of sequence data and roughly 100 million unique TCR beta sequences from roughly 190 million T cells were reported. High-throughput TCR immunosequencing, statistical association of individual TCRs with disease status, and machine learning were combined to predict cytomegalovirus infection status. About 330 gigabases of sequencing data and 75 million to 85 million unique TCR sequences made up an early release that covered roughly 670 HLA-typed donors. An earlier analysis of 587 of the donors applied high-throughput TCR beta sequencing to assess whether each TCR beta V gene segment acted as functional or pseudogenic. Because of strong linkage in the cohort, four or five DR-DQ haplotypes were treated as single units for association and clustering. The study profiled the T cell repertoires of fewer than 850 subjects by immunosequencing and related them to cytomegalovirus serostatus. The genetic ancestry cluster associated with self-reported Caucasian donors included about 84% of the 398 genotyped donors. All discovery cohort repertoires had been generated using a single sequencing platform. Besides the first cohort of hundreds of subjects, a separate validation cohort made up of over 100 different subjects was used. Genome-wide SNP genotypes for about 55% of the 666 donors were used in a later genetic analysis, which treated that subset as a discovery cohort. To study patterns of TCR occurrence, a later analysis re-analyzed previously published TCR beta repertoires from more than 550 donors and added high-resolution HLA genotyping. In the later analysis, no new phenotypic data were used to find candidate immune exposures; instead, reliance was placed on TCR beta sequences and their occurrence across donors. Class I and class II HLA loci were covered by the typing at four-digit resolution. Donor age, sex, ethnicity and CMV serostatus were compiled alongside the repertoire data. Typing coverage differed by locus: A, B, C, DRB1 and DQB1 were typed in about 620-640 donors, DQA1 in about 500, DPA1 in 606, and DPB1 in just under 480. The aim of the study was to test whether cataloging public T cell receptors could identify signatures of past pathogen exposure. Across some 400 genotyped donors of the cohort, an average of about 240,000 unique TCR beta nucleotide sequences per donor were sequenced, and around 19% of those sequences were non-productive.

Here is what the overall study found, with its caveats: A further reported finding was that TCR beta sequences accurately predicted the HLA-A and HLA-B alleles for most subjects in the first cohort. Compared with the approximately 670-donor mean, donors in an Asian-associated ancestry cluster had fewer N-insertions in productive TCRs, according to a later genetic analysis. The only immune exposure information available for the cohort was CMV serostatus. Broadly in line with IMGT annotations, most TCR beta V segments showed up in productive rearrangements about 87% or about 30% of the time in an earlier analysis of 450 to 750 of the donors. According to a later analysis, most CMV-associated TCR beta chains appeared to be HLA-restricted, and the HLA associations seemed to be driven largely by CMV exposure. According to a later analysis, parvovirus B19, influenza, CMV and Epstein-Barr virus appeared linked to several top co-occurrence clusters. When HLA alleles, especially DR and DQ, strongly co-occurred, TCR associations were difficult to assign to individual alleles. In a later analysis, HLA-associated TCR beta chains were found to be more clonally expanded and to have lower generation probabilities than equally common non-associated chains. In both the original and validation cohorts, the classifier was reported to diagnose cytomegalovirus status with high specificity and sensitivity. HLA typing was unavailable for some donors at each locus, so association tests used only the typed subset. Because counts were too low, about 18 rarely observed V segments, including chromosome 9 orphons, were excluded from the earlier analysis of fewer than 650 of the donors. Three of the identified cytomegalovirus-associated TCR beta chains were confirmed in vitro to be specific for cytomegalovirus antigens. Linkage disequilibrium might explain the correlated functional status among segregating V segments, but an unknown experimental factor could not be excluded. A cluster of highly shared sequence variants was judged likely to be a technical artifact of the sequencing pipeline. The cohort was sequenced for TCR beta chains only, and without alpha or paired-chain data the features that could be detected were limited. It was suggested by the authors that the approach could potentially be generalized to other disease states and immunological phenotypes. Presence/absence analyses assumed roughly uniform sequencing depth across donors, an assumption that may not hold. According to a later analysis, TCR association rates differed among HLA loci, with DRB1 alleles showing the most associated TCRs and HLA-C alleles showing the fewest. The 87-base-pair reads could not distinguish some IMGT-functional V segments, including TRBV6-2 and TRBV6-3, so those segments were excluded. Across donors, most TCR sequences were observed very rarely, whereas some public TCRs were present in many individuals. At a false discovery rate of 0.05, a later analysis linked 16,951 TCR beta sequences to specific HLA alleles. In the study, some 160 TCR beta chains were listed as associated with cytomegalovirus. An association between a missense DCLRE1C variant and V-gene and J-gene trimming of TCR beta chains was found in a later genetic analysis and replicated in an independent cohort.

Trimming accounts for 2 bases at V and 0 bases at J, while the number of junction bases matched to no gene is 12. The CDR3 measures 19 amino acids from cysteine to phenylalanine. This entry keeps only the CDR3 DNA: 57 bases, framed from base 1. CDR1 and CDR2 were assigned from the germline V gene (reference sequence) as WNHNN and SYGVQD. The method was the immunoSEQ multiplex PCR assay. For the multiplex PCR, a mixture combining 60 forward primers for TCR Vbeta segments and 13 reverse primers for TCR Jbeta segments was used. Amplification of the CDR3 region of rearranged TCR beta genes was performed with a multiplex PCR assay on genomic DNA. Amplified TCR beta libraries were sequenced as 87-base-pair reads on the Illumina HiSeq System. As for the authors' bioinformatics: A later analysis counted some 74 million unique TCR beta chains across the 550 to 700 repertoires, and around 9.9 million of these chains were shared by at least two donors. To remove PCR and sequencing errors, raw reads were error-corrected and collapsed into unique sequences using a nearest-neighbor algorithm that merged closely related sequences. V, D and J gene segments were assigned by aligning CDR3 sequences to IMGT reference sequences. Each retained sequence needed at least a six-nucleotide match to both a V gene segment and a J gene segment. A rearrangement was called productive if the CDR3 had no stop codons and remained in frame with V and J, and every other rearrangement was called non-productive. CDR3 was defined by IMGT convention, running from the second conserved V-encoded cysteine to the conserved J-encoded phenylalanine. The earlier analysis of fewer than 750 of the donors excluded sequences that lacked an unambiguous match to a single V gene segment. An earlier analysis of 587 of the donors classified V segments as functional when productive rearrangements were above 56.7% and as segregating when the standard deviation between donors was above 5%. A statistical classification framework was built for diagnosing cytomegalovirus status from the catalog of TCR beta chain sequences. A later analysis assigned V and J genes by comparing TCR nucleotide sequences with IMGT/GENE-DB human TR gene sequences. Using the TCRdist pipeline, a later analysis assigned CDR3 sequences along with most-parsimonious VDJ recombination scenarios. In a later analysis, each TCR beta chain was defined by its CDR3 amino acid sequence together with its V-gene family, and reads without a unique V-gene family were excluded. As a way to deal with suspected cross-contamination and a sequencing artifact, a later analysis dropped approximately 570 nucleotide sequences that were highly shared and had low generation probability. In a later analysis, a clonal expansion index was calculated for each public chain from normalized within-repertoire ranks of inferred template counts. Generation probabilities in a later analysis came from a VDJ recombination model fitted to out-of-frame rearrangements, and those results were checked against IGoR. In a later analysis, hypergeometric tests were used to score TCR-TCR, TCR-HLA and TCR-CMV co-occurrence, with a repertoire-size bias correction applied to TCR pairs. To estimate false discovery rates, a later analysis permuted the HLA or CMV assignments 20 times. In a later analysis, co-occurring TCRs were grouped using DBSCAN, and TCRdist sequence similarity was added for clustering within HLA-allele-positive subsets. Repertoires with fewer than 30,000 or more than 120,000 public chains, plus five repertoires with anomalous nucleotide sharing, were excluded from co-occurrence clustering. In TCRdb, the immuneACCESS table is reduced to in-frame sequences with V and J assigned. These tables do not hold every clone; where another copy was compared, an unresolved V gene accounts for under half, and the others remain unexplained. V and J calls and clone size follow that table, whereas D and trimming were derived from the DNA. Recorded for this sample are more than 95,000 clones; roughly a sixth of them occurred a single time. About 3.1% of the sample lies in the top ten.

On this clone: Its antigen is unknown. No base quality information exists; no much larger clone differs at one position.

The cohort was made up of under 800 healthy bone marrow donors. Cohort members were all nominally healthy when sampled, although unrecorded immune exposures were likely present. The donor tested CMV seropositive, placing the donor among the 289 seropositive members of the cohort. Each donor provided a peripheral blood sample, and peripheral blood mononuclear cells were used for TCR beta sequencing. The Qiagen DNeasy Blood Extraction Kit was used to extract genomic DNA from the blood cell samples. The V and J genes are TRBV10-1 and TRBJ2-1; 8 middle bases align to TRBD2. Source material: PBMCs. The source is a female donor in good health and CMV-seropositive. The encoded CDR3 is CASSEPRFGRACSYNEQFF. The sequence in DNA is TGCGCCAGCAGTGAGCCCCGATTCGGGAGGGCCTGCTCCTACAATGAGCAGTTCTTC.